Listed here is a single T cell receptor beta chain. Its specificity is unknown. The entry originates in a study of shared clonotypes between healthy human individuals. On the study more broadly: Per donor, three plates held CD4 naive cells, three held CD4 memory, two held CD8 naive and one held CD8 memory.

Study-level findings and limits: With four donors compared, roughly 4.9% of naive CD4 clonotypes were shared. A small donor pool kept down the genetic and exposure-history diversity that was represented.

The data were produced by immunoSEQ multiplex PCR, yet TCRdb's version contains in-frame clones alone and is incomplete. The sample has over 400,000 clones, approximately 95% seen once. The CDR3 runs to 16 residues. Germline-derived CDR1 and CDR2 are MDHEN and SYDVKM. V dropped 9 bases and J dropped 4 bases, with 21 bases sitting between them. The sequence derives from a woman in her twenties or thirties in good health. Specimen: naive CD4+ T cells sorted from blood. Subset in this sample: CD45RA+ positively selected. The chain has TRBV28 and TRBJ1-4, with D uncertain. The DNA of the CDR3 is TGTGCCAGTACTTCAGCTAGCAGTCTAGGTAATGAAAAACTGTTTTTT. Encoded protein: CASTSASSLGNEKLFF.